This T cell receptor (beta chain) was recovered during a study of blood T cell repertoires in COVID-19. Study as a whole: COVID-19 samples, acute and convalescent, were from the United States, Italy and Spain. T cells, B-cell-depleted T cells, or PBMCs provided the cDNA or gDNA that served as material.

Clones were read by immunoSEQ multiplex PCR, and TCRdb kept only the in-frame ones, dropping some. The sample contains about 150,000 clones, around 89% of which appear only once. This CDR3 contains 14 residues. Germline V gene lookup returns CDR1 MNHEY and CDR2 SMNVEV (reference sequence). V was pared by 5 bases and J by 1 base, with 1 base of the junction left unmatched. The Seattle site enrolled patients during active infection and followed them longitudinally. Sequencing used peripheral blood. This receptor was identified in a man between 18 and 35 years old with COVID-19, enrolled during active disease. V usage is TRBV27 and J usage is TRBJ2-1, with 8 bases lining up with TRBD2. CDR3 nucleotides: TGTGCCAGCAGTCTAGCGGGTTCCTACAATGAGCAGTTCTTC. It specifies CASSLAGSYNEQFF.